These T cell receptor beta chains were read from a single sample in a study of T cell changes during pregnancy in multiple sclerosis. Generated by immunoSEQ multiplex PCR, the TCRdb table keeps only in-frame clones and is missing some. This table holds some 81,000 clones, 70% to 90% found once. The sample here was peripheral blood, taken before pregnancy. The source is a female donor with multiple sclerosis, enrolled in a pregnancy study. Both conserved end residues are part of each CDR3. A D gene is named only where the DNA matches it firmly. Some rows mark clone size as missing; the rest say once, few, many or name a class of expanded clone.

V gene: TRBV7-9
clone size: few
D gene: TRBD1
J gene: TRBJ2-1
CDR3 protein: CASSVGTGGYNEQFF
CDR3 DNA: TGTGCCAGCAGCGTCGGGACAGGAGGCTACAATGAGCAGTTCTTC

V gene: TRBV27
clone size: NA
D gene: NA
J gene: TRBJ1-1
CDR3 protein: CASSGLGVTTEAFF
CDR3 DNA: TGTGCCAGCAGTGGTTTAGGGGTGACCACTGAAGCTTTCTTT

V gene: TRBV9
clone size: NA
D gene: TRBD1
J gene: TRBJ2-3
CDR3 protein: CASSPGTDLSTDTQYF
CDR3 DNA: TGTGCCAGCTCCCCTGGGACAGACCTTAGCACAGATACGCAGTATTTT

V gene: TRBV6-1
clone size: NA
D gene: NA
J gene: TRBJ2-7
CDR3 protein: CASSEPGLSYEQYF
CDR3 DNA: TGTGCCAGCAGTGAACCCGGTCTCTCCTACGAGCAGTACTTC

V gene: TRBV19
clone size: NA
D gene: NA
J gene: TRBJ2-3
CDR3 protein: CASSIGYSTDTQYF
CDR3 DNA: TGTGCCAGTAGTATCGGGTATAGCACAGATACGCAGTATTTT

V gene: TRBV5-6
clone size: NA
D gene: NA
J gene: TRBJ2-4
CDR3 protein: CASRPGFGKNIQYF
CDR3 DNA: TGTGCCAGCAGACCAGGTTTCGGCAAAAACATTCAGTACTTC

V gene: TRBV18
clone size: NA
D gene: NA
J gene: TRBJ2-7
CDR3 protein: CASSPSRALGYEQYF
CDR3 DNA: TGTGCCAGCTCACCTTCCAGGGCATTAGGCTACGAGCAGTACTTC

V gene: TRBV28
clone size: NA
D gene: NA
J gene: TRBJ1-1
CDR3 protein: CASSSPGGTEAFF
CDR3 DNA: TGTGCCAGCAGTTCTCCGGGGGGGACTGAAGCTTTCTTT

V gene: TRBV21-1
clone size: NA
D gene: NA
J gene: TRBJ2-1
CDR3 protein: CASSNCGLDEQFF
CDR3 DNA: TGTGCCAGCAGCAATTGCGGACTGGATGAGCAGTTCTTC

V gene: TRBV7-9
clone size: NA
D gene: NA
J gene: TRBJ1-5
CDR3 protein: CAIWEGGDQPQHF
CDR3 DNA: TGTGCCATCTGGGAGGGGGGGGATCAGCCCCAGCATTTT

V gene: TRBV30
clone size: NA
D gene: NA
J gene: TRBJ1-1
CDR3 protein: CASPGPQGREAFF
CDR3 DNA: TGTGCCTCGCCCGGGCCCCAGGGTCGTGAAGCTTTCTTT

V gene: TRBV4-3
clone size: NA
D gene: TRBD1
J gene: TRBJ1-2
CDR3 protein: CASSQELDRVYGYTF
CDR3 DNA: TGCGCCAGCAGCCAAGAACTGGACAGGGTTTATGGCTACACCTTC

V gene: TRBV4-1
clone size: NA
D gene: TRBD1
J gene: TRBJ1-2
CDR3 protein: CASRDRGGGNYGYTF
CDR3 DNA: TGCGCCAGCAGGGACAGGGGTGGAGGAAACTATGGCTACACCTTC

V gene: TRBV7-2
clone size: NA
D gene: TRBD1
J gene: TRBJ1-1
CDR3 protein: CASSGRQGRTEAFF
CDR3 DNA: TGTGCCAGCAGTGGCAGACAGGGAAGGACTGAAGCTTTCTTT

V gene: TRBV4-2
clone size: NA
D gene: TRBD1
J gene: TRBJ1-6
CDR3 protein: CASSPEGQGSGSPLHF
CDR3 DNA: TGTGCCAGCAGCCCAGAGGGACAGGGGTCGGGCTCACCCCTCCACTTT

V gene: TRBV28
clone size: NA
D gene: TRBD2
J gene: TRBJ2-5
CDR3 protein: CASSSLKRGHDRETQYF
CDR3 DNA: TGTGCCAGCAGTTCCCTAAAGCGGGGCCACGACCGGGAGACCCAGTACTTC

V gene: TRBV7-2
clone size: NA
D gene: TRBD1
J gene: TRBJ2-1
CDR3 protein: CASSRVVGQAYNEQFF
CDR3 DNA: TGTGCCAGCAGCCGAGTTGTGGGACAGGCCTACAATGAGCAGTTCTTC

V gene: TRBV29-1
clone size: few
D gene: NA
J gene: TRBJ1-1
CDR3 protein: CSVGGVYEAFF
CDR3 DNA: TGCAGCGTTGGGGGGGTGTATGAAGCTTTCTTT

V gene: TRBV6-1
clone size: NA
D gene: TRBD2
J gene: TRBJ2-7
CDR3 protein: CASSEEVAGAYEQYF
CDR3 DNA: TGTGCCAGCAGTGAAGAGGTAGCGGGGGCCTACGAGCAGTACTTC

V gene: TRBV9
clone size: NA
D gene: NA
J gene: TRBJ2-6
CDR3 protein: CASSVGLGAPGANVLTF
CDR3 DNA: TGTGCCAGCAGCGTAGGTCTGGGGGCTCCTGGGGCCAACGTCCTGACTTTC

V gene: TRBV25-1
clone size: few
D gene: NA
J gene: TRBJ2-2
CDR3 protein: CASSPQNTGELFF
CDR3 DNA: TGTGCCAGCAGTCCCCAGAACACCGGGGAGCTGTTTTTT

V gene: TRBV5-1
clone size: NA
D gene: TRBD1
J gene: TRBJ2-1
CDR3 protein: CASSAAGGSYNEQFF
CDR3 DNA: TGCGCCAGCAGCGCTGCAGGGGGCTCCTACAATGAGCAGTTCTTC

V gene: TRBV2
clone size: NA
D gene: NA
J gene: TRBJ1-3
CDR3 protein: CASTDYRTGRNTIYF
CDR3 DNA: TGTGCCAGCACCGACTATCGGACGGGCAGAAACACCATATATTTT